This TCR beta chain was observed in a study of T cell repertoires in aging, cancer and after chemotherapy. In the study overall: Patients with chronic lymphocytic leukemia were sampled before and after fludarabine- or bendamustine-based chemotherapy.

Overall study results and limits: The repertoire data cannot show anything about immunological memory following chemotherapy. Untreated cancer patients had significantly lower blood TCR diversity than age-matched healthy donors. Loss of evenness, beyond lost richness, contributed to age-related TCR diversity decline in cancer patients.

A mixed TRB-A/B primer pool amplified rearranged TRB by multiplex touch-down PCR. A single record per CDR3 protein comes from TCRdb applying MiXCR to the multiplex PCR reads. Of thousands of distinct CDR3 sequences listed, 20% to 30% are singletons. At least ten counts were recorded for this clonotype. Its specificity is not known. Amplification of TCR beta used genomic DNA extracted from peripheral blood. The germline V gene encodes CDR1 SEHNR and CDR2 FQNEAQ (reference sequence). The V end was cut by 1 base, the J end by 0 bases, with 9 bases between. This CDR3 has 15 amino acids. The V call is TRBV7-9, the J call TRBJ1-2, with D unclear. The TCR comes from a human donor with a blood cancer. The donor label of this sample is uncertain. Material: blood. The CDR3 nucleotides are TGTGCCAGCAGCTTAGAGTCGGGTTCTAACTATGGCTACACCTTC. This gives the protein CASSLESGSNYGYTF.